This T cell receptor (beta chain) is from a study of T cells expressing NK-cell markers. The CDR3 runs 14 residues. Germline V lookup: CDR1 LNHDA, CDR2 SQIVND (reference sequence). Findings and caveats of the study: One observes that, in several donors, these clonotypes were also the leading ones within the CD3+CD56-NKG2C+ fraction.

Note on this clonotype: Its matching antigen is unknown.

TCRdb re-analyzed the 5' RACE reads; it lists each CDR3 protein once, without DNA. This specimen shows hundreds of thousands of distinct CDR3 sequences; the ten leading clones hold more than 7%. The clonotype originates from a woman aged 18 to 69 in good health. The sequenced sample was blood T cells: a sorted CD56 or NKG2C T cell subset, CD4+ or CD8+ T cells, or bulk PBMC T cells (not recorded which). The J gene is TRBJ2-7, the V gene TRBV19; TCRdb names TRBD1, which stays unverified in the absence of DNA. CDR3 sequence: CASRRTGMSYEQYF. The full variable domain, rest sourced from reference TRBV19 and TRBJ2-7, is DGGITQSPKYLFRKEGQNVTLSCEQNLNHDAMYWYRQDPGQGLRLIYYSQIVNDFQKGDIAEGYSVSREKKESFPLTVTSAQKNPTAFYLCASRRTGMSYEQYFGPGTRLTVT.